A single sample gave rise to the 5 T cell receptor beta chains below, sequenced in a study of blood T cells in healthy people across ages. Primed by a sample-barcoded 5' primer and a J-beta primer mix, a second PCR proceeded for about 7 to 12 cycles. TCRdb called the 5' RACE reads again in MiXCR, with one record for every CDR3 protein. The sample gives around 1,000,000 distinct CDR3 sequences, approximately 26% of which show up once; about 0.8% is in the top ten. This sample was also put to use in a study of T cells of mothers and their children.

Sequenced material: blood. The receptor set was obtained from a girl aged 2 to 9 in good health.

The chain is built from TRBV4-3 and TRBJ1-2; D gene ambiguous. Trimming shortened V by 0 bases and J by 1 base, and 9 bases separated the two germline ends. The CDR3 has 15 amino acids. Germline-derived CDR1 and CDR2 are LGHNA and YSLEER. Written as DNA, the CDR3 is TGCGCCAGCAGCCAAGATAAGGAGTTTAACTATGGCTACACCTTC. Its translation: CASSQDKEFNYGYTF.

This chain connects TRBV25-1 to TRBJ1-5, with D possibly matching TRBD1 (5 bases). The germline CDR1 and CDR2 sequences are MGHDK and SYGVNS. The V and J ends lost 3 bases and 0 bases respectively, with 9 bases between them. This CDR3 is built from 15 residues. The CDR3 reads CASSEGGNSNQPQHF. The CDR3 region has the DNA TGTGCCAGCAGTGAGGGGGGAAATAGCAATCAGCCCCAGCATTTT.

This clonotype came up a few times. V gene TRBV6-4 combines with J gene TRBJ2-5, with 8 bases lining up with TRBD2. Per germline, CDR1 MRHNA and CDR2 SNTAGT. The ends lost 9 bases at V and 4 bases at J; junction bases unmatched: 10. The CDR3 is 14 residues long. The CDR3 DNA follows: TGTGCCAGTTCGGCGGGAGGCTGGGGAGAGACCCAGTACTTC. Protein: CASSAGGWGETQYF.

This chain connects TRBV10-2 to TRBJ2-5; 8 bases align to TRBD1. CDR1 and CDR2 (germline): WSHSY, SAAADI. V gave up 3 bases and J gave up 3 bases; unmatched junction bases: 6. There are 15 residues in the CDR3. CDR3 DNA: TGCGCCAGCAGTGACCCCTTGACAGGGGAAGAGACCCAGTACTTC. As protein: CASSDPLTGEETQYF.

This clonotype has only a few counts. The chain employs TRBV27 and TRBJ2-2; D remains ambiguous. The V gene lost 5 bases and the J gene lost 6 bases, with 10 bases spanning the gap. The germline gives CDR1 MNHEY, CDR2 SMNVEV (reference sequence). The CDR3 extends over 13 amino acids. The CDR3 region is CASSPTPAGELFF. The CDR3 region has the DNA TGTGCCAGCAGTCCAACCCCGGCCGGGGAGCTGTTTTTT.